This paragraph covers one T cell receptor beta chain sequence. Its matching antigen is unknown. The data derive from a study of OX40 agonist ivuxolimab in advanced cancers. Study-wide background: Patients in the trial were receiving intravenous ivuxolimab every 2 weeks, at doses of 0.01 to 10 mg/kg.

Between the trimmed V and J ends, which lost 6 bases and 2 bases, there was a span of 1 base. The CDR3 totals 10 residues. The V gene's germline CDR1 is SNHLY and CDR2 FYNNEI. Study-level points and caveats: Clonal expansion was seen in CD4+ and CD8+ blood T cells by week 6 at 0.1 to 3.0 mg/kg.

Profiling relied on immunoSEQ multiplex PCR, and the TCRdb table lists in-frame clones only, not all of them. This table holds around 79,000 clones, over 75% found once. The J gene is TRBJ2-5, the V gene TRBV2; no definite D call. This TCR came from an adult with an advanced solid tumor such as melanoma, head and neck, liver or kidney cancer. Source: CD4+ or CD8+ T cells sorted from blood, taken in a trial of the OX40 agonist ivuxolimab. CDR3 protein: CASRQETQYF. In DNA, the CDR3 is TGTGCCAGCAGACAAGAGACCCAGTACTTC.